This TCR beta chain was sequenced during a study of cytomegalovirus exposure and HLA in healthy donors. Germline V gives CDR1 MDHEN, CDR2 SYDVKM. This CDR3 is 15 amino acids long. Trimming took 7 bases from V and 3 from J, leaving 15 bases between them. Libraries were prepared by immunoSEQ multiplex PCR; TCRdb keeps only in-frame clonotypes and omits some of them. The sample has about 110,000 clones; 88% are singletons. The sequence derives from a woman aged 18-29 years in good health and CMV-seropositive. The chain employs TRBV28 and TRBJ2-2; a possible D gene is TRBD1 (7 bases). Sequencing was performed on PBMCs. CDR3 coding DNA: TGTGCCAGCACCCCCGACAGGGAGGACACCGGGGAGCTGTTTTTT. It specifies CASTPDREDTGELFF.